This TCR beta chain was sequenced in a study of blood T cell repertoires in COVID-19. Study at large: Sites in the United States, Italy and Spain provided acute and convalescent COVID-19 samples. T cells, B-cell-depleted T cells, or PBMCs provided the cDNA or gDNA that served as material.

The V and J ends lost 7 bases and 0 bases respectively, with 8 bases between them. CDR3 length: 13 amino acids. The germline V gene has CDR1 SGHRS and CDR2 YFSETQ. Per the authors' pipeline: Reference gene primer amplification gave nucleated cell count estimates. Generated by immunoSEQ multiplex PCR, the TCRdb table keeps only in-frame clones and is missing some. The V and J calls and clone size are taken from that table; D and trimming were inferred from the DNA. The sample has over 200,000 clones; 75% to 85% are singletons. One Seattle source followed patients from active infection through their disease course.

The receptor's source is a woman in her twenties or thirties with COVID-19, enrolled during active disease. The V and J genes are TRBV5-1 and TRBJ1-3, with D unresolved. Sequences were obtained from peripheral blood. DNA for the CDR3: TGCGCCAGCGCCTTCGGCTCTGGAAACACCATATATTTT. Protein sequence: CASAFGSGNTIYF.